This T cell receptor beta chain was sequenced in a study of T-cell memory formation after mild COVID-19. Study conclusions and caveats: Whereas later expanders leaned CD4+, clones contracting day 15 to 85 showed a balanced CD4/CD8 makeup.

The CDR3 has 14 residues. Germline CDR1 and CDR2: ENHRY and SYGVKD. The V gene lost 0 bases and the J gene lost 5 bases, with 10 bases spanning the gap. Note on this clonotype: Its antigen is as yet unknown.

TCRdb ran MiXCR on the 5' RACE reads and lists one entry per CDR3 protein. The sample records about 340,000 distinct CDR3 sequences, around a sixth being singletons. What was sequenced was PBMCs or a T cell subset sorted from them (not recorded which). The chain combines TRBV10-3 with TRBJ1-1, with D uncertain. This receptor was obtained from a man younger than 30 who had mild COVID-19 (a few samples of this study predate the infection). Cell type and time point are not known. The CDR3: CAISESKGRTEAFF. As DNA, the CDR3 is TGTGCCATCAGTGAGTCGAAAGGGAGGACTGAAGCTTTCTTT.